Described below is a single TCR beta chain sequence and its context. Its antigen is currently unknown. V was cut by 5 bases and J by 4 bases, with 14 bases left in between. The length of the CDR3 is 15 residues. Germline V gives CDR1 SSHAT, CDR2 FNYEAQ (reference sequence). This entry comes from a study of siplizumab effects on memory and regulatory T cells. Regarding the study as a whole: The study found naive T cells seemingly more diverse than memory cells and seemingly major alloresponse contributors. Reactions containing siplizumab showed mappable alloreactive CD4+ clones averaging 68.8% Treg-derived, versus 25% to 30% in controls.

Roughly 9.3 x 10^4 TCR templates were assayed per sample. The protocol was immunoSEQ multiplex PCR, while the TCRdb copy is restricted to in-frame clones and leaves out a portion. Among 90,000 to 150,000 clones listed, 93% were seen once. Sample: non-Treg CD4+ T cells sorted from blood. The TCR comes from a human donor in good health. This sequence joins TRBV7-7 and TRBJ2-2; a possible D gene is TRBD1 (6 bases). This CDR3 is CASSADTGSTGELFF. The CDR3 nucleotides are TGTGCCAGCAGCGCCGACACAGGGTCCACCGGGGAGCTGTTTTTT.